The entry below describes one TCR beta chain. Its antigen remains undetermined. Base qualities are not recorded, but no much larger clone differs from it by a single base. Via the germline V gene, CDR1 is SGHNT and CDR2 YENEEA. Trimming removed 3 bases from V and 0 bases from J, leaving 9 bases between the germline ends. From the cysteine up to the phenylalanine, the CDR3 has a length of 14 residues. Here the CDR3 DNA is all that survives: 42 bases in frame from base 1. TCRbeta CDR3 regions were amplified from genomic DNA using the immunoSEQ Assay, a bias-controlled multiplex PCR. The original methods were these. Nucleated cell counts per sample were estimated from amplification of reference gene primers within the assay. To quantify the absolute abundance of each unique TCRbeta CDR3 rearrangement, sequence reads were collapsed and filtered. Productive Simpson clonality was computed per sample as the square root of Simpson's diversity index over productive rearrangements. TCRdb retrieved this table from immuneACCESS and kept in-frame rearrangements only. Not all clones are present; in checked studies, unresolved V genes account for under half, and no reason is known for the remainder. Clone size and the V and J calls come from that table; the DNA yielded D and trimming. Recorded for this sample are roughly 200,000 clones; 88% of them occurred a single time. 5% to 6.5% of the sample is in the top ten clones.

Collaborating institutions collected whole blood in K2EDTA tubes following their own protocols. For TCRbeta analysis, collaborators shipped samples as frozen whole blood, isolated PBMCs, or DNA extracted from either of those sample types. The data stem from a study of blood T cell repertoires in COVID-19 (dated by TCRdb to the early 2020s). Regarding the complete study: Collaborator samples came from the United States, Italy and Spain and covered acute and convalescent phases of COVID-19. The material from the prospective study consisted of cDNA or gDNA derived from T cells, B-cell-depleted T cells, or PBMCs. Subjects who had been exposed to COVID-19, were actively infected with it, or had recovered from it provided the deeply sampled blood TCRbeta repertoires that made up the dataset. The repertoires were made available in a free public database intended to serve as a resource for research on the immune response to SARS-CoV-2. Samples were obtained from the ongoing ImmuneRACE study (first 160 participants) and from 1,254 subjects provided by 6 global collaborators. Nearly every sample came with metadata listing a de-identified subject ID, COVID-19 status, age in years and sex. Where HLA class I and class II types were available, the types were taken from metadata supplied by the sample provider, not from assay-based typing. The investigation overall reported the following: The quantity of clinical and demographic metadata differed by source and by participant and was supplied without curation.

The specimen was peripheral blood. The receptor chain draws on TRBV11-3 and TRBJ2-7; TRBD1 is possibly the D segment (5 matching bases). The sequence derives from a man in his forties with active or convalescent COVID-19. This receptor has the CDR3 CASSLAGSSYEQYF. The DNA reads as follows: TGTGCCAGCAGCTTGGCAGGGTCCTCCTACGAGCAGTACTTC.